This T cell receptor beta chain was documented in a study of CD8 T cells in Susac syndrome. Random hexamers were used to reverse transcribe the RNA input (roughly 0.5 to 1 ug). TCR beta CDR3 was amplified by immunoSEQ covering 54 Vbeta and 13 Jbeta. MiXCR was run by TCRdb on the immunoSEQ multiplex PCR reads, yielding one entry per CDR3 protein. The table shows a few hundred thousand distinct CDR3 sequences, with about 95% occurring only once. With respect to this clonotype: What it binds is not known.

Multiple sclerosis controls were treatment-naive patients with stable or active relapsing-remitting disease. Purification of the CD8+ and CD4+ T cells relied on negative isolation, and TEMRA cells underwent FACS enrichment. The study's findings and limits: Regarding the TCR sequencing and HLA analysis, the study admitted that a relatively small number of individuals were involved.

The CDR3 consists of 16 residues. The V segment lost 4 bases and the J segment 0 bases; nucleotides outside the gene matches: 3. The sequence was obtained from a human donor with multiple sclerosis. The specimen was CD4+ T cells from PBMCs. V gene TRBV12-3 or TRBV12-4 combines with J gene TRBJ2-3, with 11 bases identical to TRBD2. CDR3 in amino acids: CASSSRTSGSTDTQYF. CDR3 nucleotides: TGTGCCAGCAGTTCAAGGACTAGCGGGAGCACAGATACGCAGTATTTT.